Following are 16 T cell receptor beta chains from one sample sequenced in a study of shared clonotypes between healthy human individuals (dated by TCRdb to about 2020). CD8 naive samples were obtained by positive selection for CCR7 among CD45RO-negative cells, yielding a CD45RA+CCR7+ population from which TemRA cells were excluded. Receptor libraries were prepared by the immunoSEQ multiplex PCR assay. This immuneACCESS table, as held by TCRdb, lists in-frame sequences with V and J called but not all clones. Of the missing ones, under half trace to an unresolved V gene in checked studies; the others have no known cause. This sample lists 600,000 or so clones; roughly 95% were detected once. In total, the top ten clones hold over 0.1% of the sample. Specimen: naive CD8+ T cells sorted from blood. Taken with the paper, the label for cell subset or site translates to: CD45RA+CCR7+. The receptors originated from a woman aged 25 to 39 in good health.

The CDR3 region is CASSRTGIGSQPQHF. CDR3 DNA sequence: TGTGCCAGCAGTCGGACAGGGATAGGAAGTCAGCCCCAGCATTTT. J is TRBJ1-5 and V is TRBV27, with TRBD1 identical over 8 bases. Germline assignment: CDR1 MNHEY and CDR2 SMNVEV (reference sequence). Trimming at V came to 5 bases and at J to 6 bases, leaving 9 bases not matched to a gene. The CDR3 runs 15 residues.

The chain couples TRBV27 to TRBJ2-1, with D perhaps assigned TRBD1 or TRBD2 (5 bases each). CDR1 MNHEY and CDR2 SMNVEV come from the germline V gene (reference sequence). V was cut by 3 bases and J by 5 bases, with 14 bases left in between. The CDR3 is made up of 15 amino acids. The CDR3 here is CASSFEGPPHNEQFF. In DNA, the CDR3 is TGTGCCAGCAGTTTCGAGGGACCTCCCCACAATGAGCAGTTCTTC.

This clone appeared once. The chain carries TRBV9 and TRBJ2-1; no firm D call. Germline lookup yields CDR1 SGDLS and CDR2 YYNGEE. This CDR3 is built from 14 residues. Trimming shortened V by 3 bases and J by 10 bases, and 17 bases separated the two germline ends. The CDR3 DNA reads TGTGCCAGCAGCGGCCAGACACGGGCGCAGGAGCAGTTCTTC. Its translation: CASSGQTRAQEQFF.

The chain combines TRBV19 with TRBJ2-7; TRBD1 agrees at 11 bases. J gave up 3 bases and V 5 bases, and 6 bases lay outside the gene matches. The CDR3 runs 15 residues. CDR1 LNHDA and CDR2 SQIVND come from the germline V gene (reference sequence). The CDR3 protein is CASSPGQGAVYEQYF. The CDR3 nucleotides are TGTGCCAGTAGTCCCGGACAGGGGGCGGTCTACGAGCAGTACTTC.

The chain combines TRBV25-1 with TRBJ2-1; 11 nucleotides align to TRBD2. V shed 3 bases and J 9 bases; nucleotides not matched to a gene: 10. The CDR3 has 16 amino acids. Germline values: CDR1 MGHDK, CDR2 SYGVNS. The CDR3 loop reads CASSDSGTSGSAEQFF. CDR3 in DNA: TGTGCCAGCAGTGACTCCGGGACTAGCGGTTCGGCTGAGCAGTTCTTC. Supplemented by reference TRBV25-1 and TRBJ2-1, the full variable domain reads EADIYQTPRYLVIGTGKKITLECSQTMGHDKMYWYQQDPGMELHLIHYSYGVNSTEKGDLSSESTVSRIRTEHFPLTLESARPSHTSQYLCASSDSGTSGSAEQFFGPGTRLTVL.

This chain links TRBV19 with TRBJ1-2; no firm D call. CDR3 length equals 13 residues. CDR1 and CDR2 from the germline V gene are LNHDA and SQIVND (reference sequence). With 5 bases removed from V and 6 bases from J, the gap between germline ends came to 13 bases. As DNA, the CDR3 is TGTGCCAGTAGTTCGAGACCTAAGGATGGCTACACCTTC. This sequence encodes CASSSRPKDGYTF.

The V call is TRBV27, the J call TRBJ2-3; TRBD1 or TRBD2 may be the D gene (5 bases each). CDR3 length equals 14 residues. Germline V CDR1 and CDR2: MNHEY, SMNVEV (reference sequence). Trimming left V 8 bases short and J 0 bases short, with 12 bases between. Here the CDR3 DNA reads TGTGCCAGCTGCCCCAGGGAGAGCACAGATACGCAGTATTTT. Its protein is CASCPRESTDTQYF.

This chain links TRBV28 with TRBJ1-1; 10 nucleotides agree with TRBD1. Germline V CDR1 and CDR2: MDHEN, SYDVKM. V dropped 10 bases and J dropped 3; count of bases not matched to a gene: 14. The CDR3 is 16 residues long. CDR3 in DNA: TGTGCCATCCAGCATCCTATTGGGACAGGGGACACTGAAGCTTTCTTT. Translating it yields CAIQHPIGTGDTEAFF.

The table lists this clone with a count of one. The chain is built from TRBV2 and TRBJ2-7; D is uncertain. The CDR3 has 13 residues. Germline V gene lookup returns CDR1 SNHLY and CDR2 FYNNEI. The V end lost 4 bases, the J end lost 5 bases, and 12 bases lay between the germline ends. The CDR3 DNA is TGTGCCAGCAGTGTAAGGGTAAAGGACGAGCAGTACTTC. This translates into CASSVRVKDEQYF.

The rearrangement links TRBV11-3 to TRBJ2-3; D is unclear. This CDR3 has 13 residues. V lost 1 base, J lost 2 bases, and 4 bases lay in between. Germline assignment: CDR1 SGHNT and CDR2 YENEEA. CDR3 in DNA: TGTGCCAGCAGCTTAGGGGTCACAGATACGCAGTATTTT. It encodes CASSLGVTDTQYF. Based on the CDR3 plus reference TRBV11-3 and TRBJ2-3, the full variable domain is EAGVVQSPRYKIIEKKQPVAFWCNPISGHNTLYWYLQNLGQGPELLIRYENEEAVDDSQLPKDRFSAERLKGVDSTLKIQPAELGDSAVYLCASSLGVTDTQYFGPGTRLTVL.

This clone was counted a single time. The rearrangement uses TRBV19 and TRBJ2-1; tentative D call: TRBD1 (5 bases). This CDR3 contains 15 residues. Trimming took 6 bases from V and 4 from J, leaving 16 bases between them. The germline gives CDR1 LNHDA, CDR2 SQIVND (reference sequence). CDR3 region: CASSPSWGAYNEQFF. CDR3 DNA sequence: TGTGCCAGTAGCCCGTCCTGGGGCGCTTACAATGAGCAGTTCTTC.

This chain connects TRBV13 to TRBJ2-5; 7 bases are shared with TRBD2. The V gene end was trimmed by 5 bases and the J gene end by 11 bases; junction bases not matched to a gene: 11. The CDR3 sequence is 13 residues long. CDR1 is PRHDT, CDR2 FYEKMQ, per germline (reference sequence). The CDR3 spells CASSLSGLDGQYF. The CDR3 coding sequence is TGTGCCAGCAGCCTCTCCGGACTAGATGGGCAGTACTTC.

This clone was seen once. The J gene is TRBJ2-2, the V gene TRBV18; 7 nucleotides match TRBD2. V dropped 6 bases and J dropped 2; count of bases not matched to a gene: 9. Germline loops: CDR1 KGHSH, CDR2 LQKENI. The CDR3 contains 16 residues. The CDR3 protein is CASSRLAGENTGELFF. For the CDR3, the DNA is TGTGCCAGCTCCCGACTGGCGGGAGAAAACACCGGGGAGCTGTTTTTT. The full variable domain, completed using reference TRBV18 and TRBJ2-2, is NAGVMQNPRHLVRRRGQEARLRCSPMKGHSHVYWYRQLPEEGLKFMVYLQKENIIDESGMPKERFSAEFPKEGPSILRIQQVVRGDSAAYFCASSRLAGENTGELFFGEGSRLTVL.

The rearrangement joins TRBV19 to TRBJ2-4; no firm D call. The CDR3 has 14 amino acids. Trimming took off 1 base at V and 0 bases at J, with 4 bases between the two ends. Per the germline V gene, CDR1 is LNHDA and CDR2 is SQIVND (reference sequence). The CDR3, as DNA: TGTGCCAGTAGTATAGGGGGAGCCAAAAACATTCAGTACTTC. It specifies CASSIGGAKNIQYF.

The V gene is TRBV27, the J gene TRBJ2-5; 7 bases map to TRBD2. Near its end, the DNA agrees better with TRBJ2-7, so the J call may be wrong. Germline V gene sequence: CDR1 MNHEY, CDR2 SMNVEV (reference sequence). The CDR3 totals 14 residues. CDR3: CASSFSGKYYEQYF. In DNA, the CDR3 is TGTGCCAGCAGTTTCAGCGGGAAGTACTACGAGCAGTACTTC.

The chain is built from TRBV7-2 and TRBJ2-7; TRBD2 is a possible D gene (5 bases). The germline V gene encodes CDR1 SGHTA and CDR2 FQGNSA. This CDR3 contains 13 residues. The V and J ends lost 10 bases and 4 bases respectively, with 17 bases between them. The CDR3 protein is CATTGIWGYEQYF. Written as DNA, the CDR3 is TGTGCCACCACGGGAATCTGGGGATACGAGCAGTACTTC.